The 19 T cell receptor beta chains below come from one sample, sequenced in a study of patients and donors after allogeneic stem cell transplantation. In TCRdb, the RT-PCR reads were re-called with MiXCR into one record per CDR3 protein. The sample shows approximately 60,000 distinct CDR3 sequences, approximately 12% of them seen only once. The sample comprised blood, either unsorted or a sorted T cell fraction (not recorded which). These receptor sequences come from a human donor who was either an allogeneic HSCT recipient or a stem cell or donor lymphocyte infusion donor (not recorded which). It is not recorded whose cells these are; they may come from a transplant donor.

This rearrangement joins TRBV5-6 to TRBJ1-1, with TRBD1 as a possible D gene (6 bases). The CDR3 length is 13 residues. Germline values: CDR1 SGHDT, CDR2 YYEEEE. The germline V and J ends were trimmed by 0 bases and 8 bases, with 11 bases remaining between them. CDR3 residues: CASSLGRTAEAFF. As DNA, the CDR3 is TGTGCCAGCAGCTTGGGGAGGACAGCCGAAGCTTTCTTT.

This rearrangement joins TRBV5-1 to TRBJ2-7; 15 nucleotides agree with TRBD2. Per the germline V gene, CDR1 is SGHRS and CDR2 is YFSETQ. V lost 0 bases, J lost 3 bases, and 4 bases stayed unmatched. This CDR3 contains 17 residues. DNA of the CDR3: TGCGCCAGCAGCTTGGCTCCGGGACTAGCGGGAGGCTACGAGCAGTACTTC. Amino acid sequence: CASSLAPGLAGGYEQYF. Variable domain in full (rest from reference TRBV5-1 and TRBJ2-7): KAGVTQTPRYLIKTRGQQVTLSCSPISGHRSVSWYQQTPGQGLQFLFEYFSETQRNKGNFPGRFSGRQFSNSRSEMNVSTLELGDSALYLCASSLAPGLAGGYEQYFGPGTRLTVT.

The table lists this clonotype with many counts. The chain employs TRBV20-1 and TRBJ2-1; 13 nucleotides align to TRBD2. Germline V gene sequence: CDR1 DFQATT, CDR2 SNEGSKA (reference sequence). The CDR3 sequence is 20 residues long. V was pared by 1 base and J by 6 bases, with 18 bases of the junction left unmatched. The CDR3 loop is CSARGWTLVSTSGRTNEQFF. In DNA form, the CDR3 reads TGCAGTGCTAGAGGCTGGACATTAGTTTCGACTAGCGGGAGGACCAATGAGCAGTTCTTC.

The chain links TRBV11-2 to TRBJ2-4, with TRBD1 as a possible D gene (5 bases). Trimming left V 7 bases short and J 0 bases short, with 16 bases between. The germline V gene encodes CDR1 SGHAT and CDR2 FQNNGV. The CDR3 loop spans 16 amino acids. The CDR3 protein is CASTPAQVLAKNIQYF. CDR3 coding DNA: TGTGCCAGCACCCCGGCACAGGTTTTAGCCAAAAACATTCAGTACTTC. Full variable domain (rest looked up from reference TRBV11-2 and TRBJ2-4): EAGVAQSPRYKIIEKRQSVAFWCNPISGHATLYWYQQILGQGPKLLIQFQNNGVVDDSQLPKDRFSAERLKGVDSTLKIQPAKLEDSAVYLCASTPAQVLAKNIQYFGAGTRLSVL.

V usage is TRBV12-3 or TRBV12-4 and J usage is TRBJ2-4; 7 bases agree with TRBD2. The V and J ends lost 6 bases and 5 bases, in that order; junction bases with no gene match: 13. The CDR3 has 16 amino acids. CDR3 DNA sequence: TGTGCCAGCAGCGAGCTTGGGGCTAGCGGAGAAAACATTCAGTACTTC. Translation gives CASSELGASGENIQYF.

This clonotype has ten or more counts. The chain combines TRBV12-3 or TRBV12-4 with TRBJ1-2; 7 bases map to TRBD1. The CDR3 consists of 17 residues. J gave up 0 bases and V 5 bases, and 12 bases lay outside the gene matches. The CDR3 sequence: CASSGGATGLSNYGYTF. The CDR3 DNA is TGTGCCAGCAGTGGGGGAGCGACAGGGCTATCTAACTATGGCTACACCTTC.

This clonotype was seen repeatedly, ten times or more. The V gene is TRBV7-9, the J gene TRBJ2-1; 11 bases fit TRBD2. Germline-derived CDR1 and CDR2 are SEHNR and FQNEAQ (reference sequence). This CDR3 comprises 17 residues. Unmatched junction bases numbered 14, after V lost 4 bases and J lost 9 bases. For the CDR3, the DNA is TGTGCCAGCAGCTCTGTACTGGCGGGACTAGCGGTGGGTGAGCAGTTCTTC. Translation: CASSSVLAGLAVGEQFF.

This clonotype was observed at least ten times. The CDR3 DNA sequence: TGCGCCAGCAGCGCACCAGGGGTGGGCACTGAAGCTTTCTTT. Translation gives CASSAPGVGTEAFF. The rearrangement links TRBV5-1 to TRBJ1-1; possible D gene TRBD1, 6 bases. Trimming left V 4 bases short and J 4 bases short, with 14 bases between. Germline-derived CDR1 and CDR2 are SGHRS and YFSETQ. The CDR3 length is 14 residues.

This clonotype occurred a few times. The chain carries TRBV6-5 and TRBJ2-1, with TRBD2 matching 9 bases. Germline CDR1 is MNHEY and CDR2 is SVGAGI. The CDR3 consists of 15 residues. Unmatched junction bases numbered 10, after V lost 5 bases and J lost 8 bases. The CDR3 sequence: CASSDTNRLADEQFF. CDR3 coding DNA: TGTGCCAGCAGTGACACCAATCGACTAGCGGATGAGCAGTTCTTC.

This clonotype was seen many times. The rearrangement joins TRBV7-2 to TRBJ1-6; D unresolved. The germline V gene encodes CDR1 SGHTA and CDR2 FQGNSA. The CDR3 loop spans 14 amino acids. The germline V and J ends were trimmed by 2 bases and 3 bases, with 5 bases remaining between them. The CDR3 is CASSLRDYNSPLHF. The CDR3 DNA reads TGTGCCAGCAGCTTACGGGACTATAATTCACCCCTCCACTTT.

This sequence joins TRBV20-1 and TRBJ2-1; 10 positions agree with TRBD2. The CDR3 is made up of 13 amino acids. Per germline, CDR1 DFQATT and CDR2 SNEGSKA (reference sequence). In nucleotides, the CDR3 is TGCACAACTAGCGGGATGGTCAGCGATGAGCAGTTCTTC. It translates to CTTSGMVSDEQFF.

Ten or more counts support this clonotype. The rearrangement joins TRBV10-3 to TRBJ1-1, with 9 bases fitting TRBD1. Per the germline V gene, CDR1 is ENHRY and CDR2 is SYGVKD. The V gene end was trimmed by 4 bases and the J gene end by 1 base; junction bases not matched to a gene: 4. The CDR3 is 15 residues long. CDR3 nucleotides: TGTGCCATCAGTGTGACAGGGGGAGGGAACACTGAAGCTTTCTTT. Its translation is CAISVTGGGNTEAFF.

This clonotype has only a few counts. V and J are TRBV11-3 and TRBJ1-1; 8 bases match TRBD1. The J segment lost 2 bases and the V segment lost 5 bases, leaving 7 bases of the junction unmatched. There are 15 residues in the CDR3. Per the germline V gene, CDR1 is SGHNT and CDR2 is YENEEA. The CDR3 DNA follows: TGTGCCAGCAGCACAGGGGGTAGGTTTAACACTGAAGCTTTCTTT. It specifies CASSTGGRFNTEAFF.

V gene TRBV3-1 combines with J gene TRBJ2-7; 7 bases map to TRBD2. Trimming took 0 bases from V and 3 from J; bases not matched to a gene: 5. Looked up from germline, CDR1 is LGHDT and CDR2 is YNNKEL (reference sequence). This CDR3 region has 15 residues. CDR3 sequence (DNA): TGTGCCAGCAGCCAAGAGGGGGGGATAGTCTACGAGCAGTACTTC. It specifies CASSQEGGIVYEQYF.

The J gene is TRBJ2-7, the V gene TRBV27; maybe TRBD2 (7 bases). V gave up 3 bases and J gave up 7 bases, with 22 bases separating them. The CDR3 length is 16 residues. The germline gives CDR1 MNHEY, CDR2 SMNVEV (reference sequence). CDR3 coding DNA: TGTGCCAGCAGTTTGGGGGGGGGCCCCCCGTTCTTGGAGCAGTACTTC. Translated, it gives CASSLGGGPPFLEQYF.

The chain joins TRBV2 to TRBJ2-1; the match to TRBD2 covers 13 bases. The CDR3 totals 16 residues. V was pared by 4 bases and J by 7 bases, with 7 bases of the junction left unmatched. The V gene's germline CDR1 is SNHLY and CDR2 FYNNEI. DNA of the CDR3: TGTGCCAGCAGTGGCGTCGGGACTAGCGGGACTAATGAGCAGTTCTTC. This gives the protein CASSGVGTSGTNEQFF.

The V call is TRBV7-2, the J call TRBJ2-5, with D unresolved. There are 13 residues in the CDR3. V was clipped by 2 bases and J by 2 bases, with 6 bases between them. The germline V gene has CDR1 SGHTA and CDR2 FQGNSA. CDR3 protein: CASSLISQETQYF. CDR3 bases: TGTGCCAGCAGCTTAATAAGTCAAGAGACCCAGTACTTC.

V and J are TRBV7-3 and TRBJ2-3, with D perhaps matching TRBD2 (6 bases). From germline, CDR1 is SGHTA and CDR2 FQGTGA. The CDR3 sequence is 14 residues long. V gave up 1 base and J gave up 7 bases, with 12 bases separating them. The CDR3 sequence is CASSLIGTSNTQYF. In DNA form, the CDR3 reads TGTGCCAGCAGCTTAATAGGAACTAGCAATACGCAGTATTTT. The full variable domain, with the rest looked up from reference TRBV7-3 and TRBJ2-3, is GAGVSQTPSNKVTEKGKYVELRCDPISGHTALYWYRQSLGQGPEFLIYFQGTGAADDSGLPNDRFFAVRPEGSVSTLKIQRTERGDSAVYLCASSLIGTSNTQYFGPGTRLTVL.

This clonotype has just a few counts. This chain joins TRBV5-1 and TRBJ2-1; 9 bases align to TRBD2. This CDR3 is built from 18 residues. The V and J ends lost 4 bases and 1 base, in that order; junction bases with no gene match: 12. The germline V gene has CDR1 SGHRS and CDR2 YFSETQ. CDR3 protein: CASSATGVSGSSYNEQFF. As DNA, the CDR3 is TGCGCCAGCAGCGCTACGGGAGTTAGCGGGAGTTCCTACAATGAGCAGTTCTTC. The variable domain in full, with the rest retrieved from reference TRBV5-1 and TRBJ2-1, is KAGVTQTPRYLIKTRGQQVTLSCSPISGHRSVSWYQQTPGQGLQFLFEYFSETQRNKGNFPGRFSGRQFSNSRSEMNVSTLELGDSALYLCASSATGVSGSSYNEQFFGPGTRLTVL.